Listed below are T cell receptor beta chains from one sample, sequenced in a study of molecular identifiers for immune sequencing clone quantification. TCRdb re-called the PCR reads with MiXCR, one entry per CDR3 protein. The sample has a few hundred thousand distinct CDR3 sequences; around 23% are singletons. The sequenced sample was naive CD8+ T cells from blood, with Jurkat cell RNA spiked in. The receptor set was obtained from a human donor in good health. Some libraries in this study had Jurkat cell RNA spiked in. Each CDR3 is given without its conserved first and last residue. D genes are given only for firm matches. Clone size is stated in some rows and not others, as once, few, many or a class when expanded.

CDR3 protein: ASSWHRGNTDTPS
V gene: TRBV5-1
D gene: .
clone size: .
J gene: TRBJ2-3

CDR3 protein: ASSPGLAASTDTQY
V gene: TRBV12-3/TRBV12-4
D gene: TRBD2
clone size: many
J gene: TRBJ2-3

CDR3 protein: ASSETGAGETQY
V gene: TRBV7-6
D gene: .
clone size: many
J gene: TRBJ2-5

CDR3 protein: ASSLLTGHRLGKNIQY
V gene: TRBV27
D gene: TRBD1
clone size: once
J gene: TRBJ2-4

CDR3 protein: ASSLFSTGTGYNEQF
V gene: TRBV9
D gene: .
clone size: few
J gene: TRBJ2-1

CDR3 protein: ASNMGLAGGPSSYEQY
V gene: TRBV2
D gene: TRBD2
clone size: many
J gene: TRBJ2-7

CDR3 protein: SVDLGTEAF
V gene: TRBV29-1
D gene: .
clone size: many
J gene: TRBJ1-1

CDR3 protein: ASSQTTGGSEQF
V gene: TRBV27
D gene: TRBD1
clone size: many
J gene: TRBJ2-1

CDR3 protein: SVDGLSWLETQY
V gene: TRBV29-1
D gene: .
clone size: few
J gene: TRBJ2-5

CDR3 protein: ASTGALNEKLF
V gene: TRBV7-9
D gene: .
clone size: few
J gene: TRBJ1-4

CDR3 protein: AWSGGGGNTIY
V gene: TRBV30
D gene: .
clone size: few
J gene: TRBJ1-3

CDR3 protein: ATSHRTSYEQY
V gene: TRBV15
D gene: .
clone size: few
J gene: TRBJ2-7

CDR3 protein: ASSQDGAGGPVYEQF
V gene: TRBV3-1
D gene: TRBD2
clone size: .
J gene: TRBJ2-1

CDR3 protein: ASSKLAVIPYEQY
V gene: TRBV28
D gene: TRBD2
clone size: many
J gene: TRBJ2-7

CDR3 protein: ASSSHVVDTGELF
V gene: TRBV4-1
D gene: .
clone size: .
J gene: TRBJ2-2

CDR3 protein: ASSPQTSVRADTQY
V gene: TRBV5-6
D gene: TRBD2
clone size: many
J gene: TRBJ2-3

CDR3 protein: AWSPGRGTDEQY
V gene: TRBV30
D gene: TRBD2
clone size: .
J gene: TRBJ2-7

CDR3 protein: ASSQDSYTYEQY
V gene: TRBV4-3
D gene: .
clone size: .
J gene: TRBJ2-7

CDR3 protein: ASASGVDYEPY
V gene: TRBV10-2
D gene: .
clone size: .
J gene: TRBJ2-7

CDR3 protein: ASSLGADSSYGYT
V gene: TRBV28
D gene: .
clone size: .
J gene: TRBJ1-2

CDR3 protein: SARGLGTGELF
V gene: TRBV20-1
D gene: .
clone size: many
J gene: TRBJ2-2

CDR3 protein: ASSPRGGGYEQY
V gene: TRBV7-9
D gene: .
clone size: .
J gene: TRBJ2-7

CDR3 protein: ASSQQGRRDNEQF
V gene: TRBV3-1
D gene: .
clone size: .
J gene: TRBJ2-1

CDR3 protein: ASSPLRGNYGYT
V gene: TRBV3-1
D gene: .
clone size: .
J gene: TRBJ1-2

CDR3 protein: ASSQSGNAYGYT
V gene: TRBV5-1
D gene: .
clone size: .
J gene: TRBJ1-2

CDR3 protein: ASSLLGVGGVDYEQY
V gene: TRBV27
D gene: .
clone size: .
J gene: TRBJ2-7

CDR3 protein: ASSQDVRDQPQH
V gene: TRBV4-1
D gene: .
clone size: many
J gene: TRBJ1-5

CDR3 protein: ATSGPTPQGSTDTQY
V gene: TRBV24-1
D gene: .
clone size: .
J gene: TRBJ2-3

CDR3 protein: SARDKGRSYEQY
V gene: TRBV20-1
D gene: .
clone size: many
J gene: TRBJ2-7

CDR3 protein: ASSPGQGFPPGLGDEQY
V gene: TRBV5-6
D gene: TRBD1
clone size: few
J gene: TRBJ2-7

CDR3 protein: ASSSGLDGPSYEQY
V gene: TRBV7-9
D gene: .
clone size: few
J gene: TRBJ2-7

CDR3 protein: SVQGQETQY
V gene: TRBV29-1
D gene: .
clone size: many
J gene: TRBJ2-5

CDR3 protein: ASRPSTYYEQY
V gene: TRBV6-2/TRBV6-3
D gene: .
clone size: .
J gene: TRBJ2-7

CDR3 protein: ASSYLAGYTDTQY
V gene: TRBV27
D gene: TRBD2
clone size: .
J gene: TRBJ2-3

CDR3 protein: ASSLWTDTQY
V gene: TRBV11-2
D gene: .
clone size: many
J gene: TRBJ2-3

CDR3 protein: ASSSDLVGGFRANTQY
V gene: TRBV7-2
D gene: TRBD2
clone size: .
J gene: TRBJ2-3

CDR3 protein: ASSYSTRYSGGQFYEQY
V gene: TRBV7-6
D gene: TRBD1
clone size: .
J gene: TRBJ2-7

CDR3 protein: SVTGAMNTEAF
V gene: TRBV29-1
D gene: TRBD1
clone size: many
J gene: TRBJ1-1

CDR3 protein: ASSLRQEYGYT
V gene: TRBV5-3
D gene: .
clone size: few
J gene: TRBJ1-2

CDR3 protein: ASSQEPSGVAGANVLT
V gene: TRBV4-2
D gene: .
clone size: many
J gene: TRBJ2-6

CDR3 protein: ASSAAQGAEKLF
V gene: TRBV7-9
D gene: .
clone size: many
J gene: TRBJ1-4

CDR3 protein: ASSRFDGANVLT
V gene: TRBV27
D gene: .
clone size: .
J gene: TRBJ2-6

CDR3 protein: ATSGVGRDTDTQY
V gene: TRBV24-1
D gene: .
clone size: many
J gene: TRBJ2-3

CDR3 protein: ASSGGFSLSNTEAF
V gene: TRBV7-9
D gene: .
clone size: many
J gene: TRBJ1-1

CDR3 protein: ASCLLVGNQRQH
V gene: TRBV5-6
D gene: .
clone size: .
J gene: TRBJ1-5

CDR3 protein: ASSRRLATTDTQY
V gene: TRBV14
D gene: TRBD2
clone size: few
J gene: TRBJ2-3

CDR3 protein: ASRKSGLAGSTDTQY
V gene: TRBV7-2
D gene: TRBD2
clone size: many
J gene: TRBJ2-3

CDR3 protein: ASSPSVRGQDTEAF
V gene: TRBV12-3/TRBV12-4
D gene: TRBD1
clone size: many
J gene: TRBJ1-1

CDR3 protein: ASSQEGPAVSYEQY
V gene: TRBV4-3
D gene: .
clone size: .
J gene: TRBJ2-7

CDR3 protein: ASSWDGGLEKLF
V gene: TRBV5-4
D gene: .
clone size: few
J gene: TRBJ1-4

CDR3 protein: ASSDYGYTGELF
V gene: TRBV10-2
D gene: .
clone size: .
J gene: TRBJ2-2

CDR3 protein: ASSYSISRGSYEQY
V gene: TRBV6-2/TRBV6-3
D gene: .
clone size: .
J gene: TRBJ2-7

CDR3 protein: ASSLAESSLSGANVLT
V gene: TRBV7-6
D gene: .
clone size: .
J gene: TRBJ2-6

CDR3 protein: ASSYPLAGGPPYEQY
V gene: TRBV7-9
D gene: TRBD2
clone size: few
J gene: TRBJ2-7